Below, 13 T cell receptor beta chains from the same sample are listed, as sequenced in a study of CXCR3-negative and CXCR3-positive naive CD8 T cells. The libraries of TRB cDNA were constructed through 5' RACE using UMI labels. TCRdb reanalyzed the 5' RACE reads, giving one entry per CDR3 protein sequence and no DNA. This sample's table reports over 95,000 distinct CDR3 sequences. Study results and caveats: Greater hydrophobicity was found in TRB CDR3s of CXCR3-positive naive cells than of CXCR3-negative naive cells.

The antigens for these receptors are not known. The specimen was naive CXCR3+ CD8+ T cells from blood. This sample's subset: CD45RO-CCR7+CD27+CD95- naive CD8+ T cells expressing CXCR3 (TNR3+). These TCRs come from a human donor in good health. Some clones in this sample may be carry-over from other donors' samples.

V usage is TRBV18 and J usage is TRBJ2-3; TCRdb indicates TRBD1, and absent DNA this call remains unverified. Germline CDR1 is KGHSH and CDR2 is LQKENI. This CDR3 contains 15 residues. The CDR3 spells CASRRTGGGIDTQYF.

The chain has TRBV19 and TRBJ2-7; the TRBD1 assignment by TCRdb is unverifiable without DNA. The CDR3 is 16 amino acids. Germline loops: CDR1 LNHDA, CDR2 SQIVND (reference sequence). This CDR3 reads CASSISAGGHSYEQYF.

The rearrangement uses TRBV20-1 and TRBJ1-2; TCRdb's D call, TRBD1, is unchecked because there is no DNA. Germline CDR1 DFQATT, CDR2 SNEGSKA (reference sequence). The length of the CDR3 is 15 residues. The CDR3 here is CSASIRDEFFYGYTF.

This rearrangement joins TRBV18 to TRBJ2-5; the TRBD1 assignment by TCRdb is unverifiable without DNA. CDR3 size: 16 residues. Germline CDR1 and CDR2: KGHSH and LQKENI. The CDR3 region is CASSPGTGVYQETQYF.

The rearrangement joins TRBV9 to TRBJ1-2; lacking DNA, the TRBD1 call made by TCRdb goes unchecked. The CDR3 is 15 amino acids. Germline V gene data show CDR1 as SGDLS and CDR2 as YYNGEE. CDR3 residues: CASSVERGLDYGYTF.

The chain employs TRBV2 and TRBJ2-7; TCRdb's D call, TRBD1, is unchecked because there is no DNA. This CDR3 region has 14 residues. Germline CDR1 SNHLY, CDR2 FYNNEI. The CDR3 protein is CASSEGGAAYEQYF.

CDR3 sequence: CASSGFTVTEAFF. The V gene is TRBV19, the J gene TRBJ1-1. Germline-derived CDR1 and CDR2 are LNHDA and SQIVND (reference sequence). This CDR3 has 13 amino acids.

The rearrangement joins TRBV28 to TRBJ1-2; as DNA is missing, the TRBD1 call by TCRdb cannot be tested. The CDR3 sequence is 15 residues long. Germline values: CDR1 MDHEN, CDR2 SYDVKM. CDR3 region: CASSLTGGRRYGYTF.

This chain joins TRBV27 and TRBJ2-1; TCRdb names TRBD2, which stays unverified in the absence of DNA. CDR1 and CDR2 from the germline V gene are MNHEY and SMNVEV (reference sequence). The CDR3 is made up of 18 amino acids. CDR3 protein: CASSLSGQSLAEFNEQFF.

The chain joins TRBV27 to TRBJ2-3; TCRdb outputs TRBD2, but without DNA this stays unchecked. The CDR3 extends over 16 amino acids. Germline loops: CDR1 MNHEY, CDR2 SMNVEV (reference sequence). The CDR3: CASSLLLARGTDTQYF.

The J gene is TRBJ1-4, the V gene TRBV14. Germline loops: CDR1 SGHDN, CDR2 FVKESK. The CDR3 consists of 16 residues. CDR3 protein: CASSQDGRAVGEKLFF. Based on the CDR3 plus reference TRBV14 and TRBJ1-4, the full variable domain is EAGVTQFPSHSVIEKGQTVTLRCDPISGHDNLYWYRRVMGKEIKFLLHFVKESKQDESGMPNNRFLAERTGGTYSTLKVQPAELEDSGVYFCASSQDGRAVGEKLFFGSGTQLSVL.

The chain joins TRBV7-2 to TRBJ1-1; there is no DNA to check the TCRdb D call of TRBD1. This CDR3 is built from 12 residues. The germline V gene has CDR1 SGHTA and CDR2 FQGNSA. This CDR3 is CASSFTGREAFF.

This rearrangement joins TRBV4-1 to TRBJ1-1; the TCRdb call, TRBD1, lacks DNA for checking. The CDR3 spans 17 residues. Looked up from germline, CDR1 is MGHRA and CDR2 is YSYEKL. The CDR3 spells CASSHTPGPPTDTEAFF.